Shown below are 25 T cell receptor beta chains from a single sample sequenced in a study of radiation and T cells in renal cell carcinoma. Time point defined: blood 2 weeks post-SBRT. The treatment: 15 Gy SBRT to primary tumor, nephrectomy 4 weeks later. Clones were sequenced by immunoSEQ multiplex PCR, and TCRdb holds only the in-frame ones, with some missing. The sample consists of roughly 80,000 clones, 80% to 90% of them appearing once. Sequences were derived from blood, sampled from a patient whose treatment included radiotherapy and nephrectomy. All receptors come from a woman between 50 and 59 years old with renal cell carcinoma.

The V and J genes are TRBV9 and TRBJ2-5, with 7 bases aligning to TRBD1. The CDR3 loop spans 16 amino acids. The trim removed 4 bases at V and 1 base at J, leaving 10 bases unmatched. Germline V gene lookup returns CDR1 SGDLS and CDR2 YYNGEE. The CDR3 region has the DNA TGTGCCAGCAGCACTCGACAGGGCGGACTCCAAGAGACCCAGTACTTC. It specifies CASSTRQGGLQETQYF.

The gene calls are TRBV5-1 and TRBJ2-7, with 12 bases aligning to TRBD2. Germline CDR1 is SGHRS and CDR2 is YFSETQ. The J segment lost 10 bases and the V segment lost 3 bases, leaving 8 bases of the junction unmatched. This CDR3 spans 14 amino acids. The CDR3, as DNA: TGCGCCAGCAGCTCGTCCACTAGCGGGAGGCCTCAGTACTTC. Translated, it gives CASSSSTSGRPQYF.

The chain is built from TRBV19 and TRBJ2-4; D is perhaps TRBD2 (6 bases). Per the germline V gene, CDR1 is LNHDA and CDR2 is SQIVND (reference sequence). Trimming shortened V by 2 bases and J by 0 bases, and 11 bases separated the two germline ends. This CDR3 region has 16 residues. The DNA of the CDR3 is TGTGCCAGTAGTATAATCAGGGAGGAAGCCAAAAACATTCAGTACTTC. Translation: CASSIIREEAKNIQYF.

This chain connects TRBV28 to TRBJ1-1; weak D call: TRBD1 (5 bases). This CDR3 has 13 amino acids. Between the trimmed V and J ends, which lost 6 bases and 7 bases, there was a span of 15 bases. CDR1 is MDHEN, CDR2 SYDVKM, per germline. CDR3 in DNA: TGTGCCAGCAGCGGGGGGGAGTGGGATGAAGCTTTCTTT. It encodes CASSGGEWDEAFF.

This sequence joins TRBV4-1 and TRBJ2-7; 10 positions match TRBD1. Germline CDR1 MGHRA, CDR2 YSYEKL. This CDR3 is built from 15 residues. The V and J ends lost 4 bases and 2 bases, in that order; junction bases with no gene match: 5. CDR3 region: CASSPGQGGTYEQYF. In DNA form, the CDR3 reads TGCGCCAGCAGCCCCGGACAGGGGGGCACCTACGAGCAGTACTTC.

The rearrangement joins TRBV19 to TRBJ2-2; 7 bases align to TRBD1. V lost 6 bases, J lost 0 bases, and 1 base stayed unmatched. The CDR3 has 14 amino acids. Per germline, CDR1 LNHDA and CDR2 SQIVND (reference sequence). CDR3 residues: CASSDRANTGELFF. The CDR3 coding sequence is TGTGCCAGTAGCGACAGGGCGAACACCGGGGAGCTGTTTTTT.

The chain is built from TRBV5-1 and TRBJ2-7; TRBD2 aligns across 10 bases. Germline assignment: CDR1 SGHRS and CDR2 YFSETQ. CDR3 size: 16 residues. J lost 3 bases, V lost 4 bases, and 10 bases had no gene match. CDR3 sequence (DNA): TGCGCCAGCAGCCCCTCCCTAGCGGGAGTGGGCTACGAGCAGTACTTC. Its protein is CASSPSLAGVGYEQYF.

This clone has a single count. The J gene is TRBJ2-3, the V gene TRBV2; 12 bases agree with TRBD2. CDR3 length equals 16 residues. Germline CDR1 and CDR2: SNHLY and FYNNEI. After removal of 7 bases from V and 4 bases from J, the junction contained 9 bases not matched to a gene. CDR3 sequence: CASMRGLAGLPDTQYF. The CDR3 DNA sequence: TGTGCCAGCATGAGAGGACTAGCGGGACTGCCAGATACGCAGTATTTT.

The genes are TRBV7-2 and TRBJ2-7; D gene uncertain. Trimming took off 2 bases at V and 3 bases at J, with 8 bases between the two ends. This CDR3 is built from 13 residues. The germline V gene has CDR1 SGHTA and CDR2 FQGNSA. CDR3 sequence: CASSLPGVYEQYF. CDR3 in DNA: TGTGCCAGCAGCTTACCCGGAGTCTACGAGCAGTACTTC.

The chain links TRBV19 to TRBJ1-1; D gene ambiguous. Trimming pared 3 bases from V and 8 bases from J, leaving 13 bases between. Germline V CDR1 and CDR2: LNHDA, SQIVND (reference sequence). This CDR3 is built from 13 residues. CDR3 loop: CASSIEAGREAFF. The DNA for the CDR3 is TGTGCCAGTAGTATCGAGGCCGGTCGGGAAGCTTTCTTT. Based on the CDR3 plus reference TRBV19 and TRBJ1-1, the full variable domain is DGGITQSPKYLFRKEGQNVTLSCEQNLNHDAMYWYRQDPGQGLRLIYYSQIVNDFQKGDIAEGYSVSREKKESFPLTVTSAQKNPTAFYLCASSIEAGREAFFGQGTRLTVV.

The chain recombines TRBV19 with TRBJ1-1; D gene unclear. CDR3 size: 15 residues. CDR1 is LNHDA, CDR2 SQIVND, per germline (reference sequence). V was clipped by 6 bases and J by 8 bases, with 22 bases between them. The CDR3 bases are TGTGCCAGTAGCCGCTCGCCGGGCGGGCCCACGGAAGCTTTCTTT. Translated, it gives CASSRSPGGPTEAFF.

This rearrangement joins TRBV7-2 to TRBJ2-2; the match to TRBD2 covers 8 bases. The CDR3 runs 16 residues. Germline V gene data show CDR1 as SGHTA and CDR2 as FQGNSA. Trimming at V came to 7 bases and at J to 7 bases, leaving 14 bases not matched to a gene. The CDR3 bases are TGTGCCAGCACCCACCGGACTAGCTCCAGAAGCGGGGAGCTGTTTTTT. Protein: CASTHRTSSRSGELFF.

This clone has only a few counts. The chain joins TRBV9 to TRBJ2-3, with 10 bases lining up with TRBD2. V was clipped by 0 bases and J by 8 bases; unmatched bases: 12. The germline CDR1 and CDR2 sequences are SGDLS and YYNGEE. This CDR3 is built from 17 residues. CDR3 coding DNA: TGTGCCAGCAGCGTAGGGATGAGGCCTAGCGGGAGTTCTACGCAGTATTTT. Translation: CASSVGMRPSGSSTQYF.

In its sample, this clone was seen a few times. The rearrangement uses TRBV30 and TRBJ1-4, with D unresolved. The CDR3 totals 13 residues. The V end was cut by 2 bases, the J end by 4 bases, with 8 bases between. Germline CDR1 reads GTSNPN; CDR2 reads SVGIG (reference sequence). The CDR3 coding sequence is TGTGCCTGGAGTATCGGATATAATGAAAAACTGTTTTTT. It yields the protein CAWSIGYNEKLFF.

The rearrangement links TRBV6-6 to TRBJ1-5, with a weak D call TRBD1 (6 bases). CDR3 size: 14 residues. V was trimmed by 6 bases and J by 1 base, leaving 10 bases between them. The germline V gene encodes CDR1 MNHNY and CDR2 SVGAGI (reference sequence). CDR3 coding DNA: TGTGCCAGCAGCCGAGACAGGAGCAATCAGCCCCAGCATTTT. It yields the protein CASSRDRSNQPQHF.

The CDR3 loop reads CASRPGQGATYEQYF. In DNA form, the CDR3 reads TGTGCCAGCAGGCCCGGACAGGGGGCGACGTACGAGCAGTACTTC. The chain carries TRBV6-5 and TRBJ2-7, with TRBD1 matching 11 bases. This CDR3 spans 15 amino acids. Germline CDR1 is MNHEY and CDR2 is SVGAGI. With V trimmed by 6 bases and J by 4 bases, 8 bases remained unmatched.

CDR3 coding DNA: TGTGCCAGCAGCTTACTAGCGGGGGCGGGAGAGCAGTACTTC. This sequence encodes CASSLLAGAGEQYF. This chain uses TRBV7-6 with TRBJ2-7; 10 bases line up with TRBD2. Germline V gene data show CDR1 as SGHVS and CDR2 as FNYEAQ. This CDR3 has 14 amino acids. The V segment lost 2 bases and the J segment 7 bases; nucleotides outside the gene matches: 5. Filled out from reference TRBV7-6 and TRBJ2-7, the complete variable domain reads GAGVSQSPRYKVTKRGQDVALRCDPISGHVSLYWYRQALGQGPEFLTYFNYEAQQDKSGLPNDRFSAERPEGSISTLTIQRTEQRDSAMYRCASSLLAGAGEQYFGPGTRLTVT.

The CDR3 reads CASSQDLAAPNEQFF. The CDR3 DNA reads as TGCGCCAGCAGCCAAGATCTAGCGGCCCCCAATGAGCAGTTCTTC. The J gene is TRBJ2-1, the V gene TRBV4-3, with 7 bases lining up with TRBD2. CDR1 is LGHNA and CDR2 is YSLEER in the germline V gene. After removal of 0 bases from V and 6 bases from J, the junction contained 5 bases not matched to a gene. The CDR3 length is 15 residues.

This chain uses TRBV9 with TRBJ2-3; tentatively, D is TRBD1 (5 bases). Trimming stripped 6 bases from V and 2 bases from J, with 16 bases between. This CDR3 has 15 residues. Germline loops: CDR1 SGDLS, CDR2 YYNGEE. CDR3 in DNA: TGTGCCAGCACCCCCCAAGGGGCGCTCACAGATACGCAGTATTTT. Protein sequence: CASTPQGALTDTQYF. Supplemented by reference TRBV9 and TRBJ2-3, the full variable domain reads DSGVTQTPKHLITATGQRVTLRCSPRSGDLSVYWYQQSLDQGLQFLIQYYNGEERAKGNILERFSAQQFPDLHSELNLSSLELGDSALYFCASTPQGALTDTQYFGPGTRLTVL.

The rearrangement joins TRBV10-3 to TRBJ1-4; TRBD1 matches at 7 bases. V shed 5 bases and J 3 bases; nucleotides not matched to a gene: 3. The CDR3 loop spans 14 amino acids. Germline V gives CDR1 ENHRY, CDR2 SYGVKD. The CDR3 DNA sequence: TGTGCCATCAGTCAGACAGGGTCTAATGAAAAACTGTTTTTT. Encoded protein: CAISQTGSNEKLFF.

A note on this clone: A clone one base away is much larger, so this may be a read error. The same CDR3 also results from other DNA sequences found in this sample. The rearrangement joins TRBV19 to TRBJ1-1; D is unclear. With 3 bases removed from V and 1 base from J, the gap between germline ends came to 6 bases. This CDR3 has 13 amino acids. CDR1 is LNHDA, CDR2 SQIVND, per germline (reference sequence). CDR3: CASSISENTEAFF. CDR3 nucleotide sequence: TGTGCCAGTAGTATTTCGGAGAACACTGAAGCTTTCTTT. Full variable domain (rest looked up from reference TRBV19 and TRBJ1-1): DGGITQSPKYLFRKEGQNVTLSCEQNLNHDAMYWYRQDPGQGLRLIYYSQIVNDFQKGDIAEGYSVSREKKESFPLTVTSAQKNPTAFYLCASSISENTEAFFGQGTRLTVV.

The V call is TRBV7-9, the J call TRBJ2-1; D perhaps matches TRBD2 (6 bases). Germline values: CDR1 SEHNR, CDR2 FQNEAQ (reference sequence). The CDR3 is 15 residues long. Deletions cut 2 bases from V and 7 bases from J, with 15 bases between. CDR3 loop: CASSLLADLGNEQFF. DNA for the CDR3: TGTGCCAGCAGCTTATTAGCGGACCTCGGGAATGAGCAGTTCTTC.

This clone was recorded once. The chain is built from TRBV11-2 and TRBJ1-6; no clear D gene. Between the trimmed V and J ends, which lost 5 bases and 8 bases, there was a span of 13 bases. The germline gives CDR1 SGHAT, CDR2 FQNNGV. The CDR3 runs 14 residues. The CDR3 coding sequence is TGTGCCAGCAGCCTCAATCGACTGGATTCACCCCTCCACTTT. This translates into CASSLNRLDSPLHF.

The genes are TRBV4-3 and TRBJ1-1; possibly TRBD1 for D (6 bases). V was trimmed by 0 bases and J by 5 bases, leaving 13 bases between them. Looked up from germline, CDR1 is LGHNA and CDR2 is YSLEER. This CDR3 spans 15 amino acids. CDR3 region: CASSQEGLGATEAFF. CDR3 coding DNA: TGCGCCAGCAGCCAAGAAGGTTTGGGGGCGACTGAAGCTTTCTTT.

This clone was detected only once. The V gene is TRBV4-3, the J gene TRBJ2-7; TRBD2 aligns across 11 bases. After removal of 2 bases from V and 2 bases from J, the junction contained 2 bases not matched to a gene. CDR1 LGHNA and CDR2 YSLEER come from the germline V gene. The length of the CDR3 is 15 residues. CDR3 sequence reads: CASSQLAGGPYEQYF. CDR3 DNA sequence: TGCGCCAGCAGCCAATTAGCGGGAGGGCCCTACGAGCAGTACTTC.